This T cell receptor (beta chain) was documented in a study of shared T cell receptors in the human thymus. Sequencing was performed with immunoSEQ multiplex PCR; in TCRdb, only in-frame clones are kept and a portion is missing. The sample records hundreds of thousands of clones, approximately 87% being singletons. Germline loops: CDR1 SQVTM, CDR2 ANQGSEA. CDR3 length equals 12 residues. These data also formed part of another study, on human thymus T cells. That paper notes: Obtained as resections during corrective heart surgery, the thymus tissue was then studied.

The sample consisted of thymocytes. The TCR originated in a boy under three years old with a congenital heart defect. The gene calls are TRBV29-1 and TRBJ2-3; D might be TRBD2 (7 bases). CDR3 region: CSHKGGDVTQYF. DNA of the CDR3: TGCAGTCATAAAGGGGGGGACGTTACGCAGTATTTT.